This TCR beta chain was recovered during a study of shared clonotypes between healthy human individuals. In the authors' methods: ImmunoSEQ output held junction-only sequences without quality scores, so filtering differed. TCRdb keeps only in-frame clones here, not all; method: immunoSEQ multiplex PCR. The DNA gave D and trimming, while V, J and clone size come from that table. The sample comprises about 1 million clones, about 75% of which are singletons, and roughly 1.4% rests with the top ten. CDR1 is MGHRA, CDR2 YSYEKL, per germline. After removal of 1 base from V and 2 bases from J, the junction contained 9 bases not matched to a gene. The CDR3 is 18 residues long. The donor cohort consisted entirely of Caucasian adults residing in Nashville, Tennessee.

The sample was memory CD4+ T cells sorted from blood. Noted subset: CD45RA-negative fraction. The rearrangement uses TRBV4-1 and TRBJ2-5; 11 nucleotides align to TRBD2. The receptor's source is a man younger than 35 in good health. The CDR3 nucleotides read TGCGCCAGCAGCCAAGCTTACACTAGCGGGGGAAATCAAGAGACCCAGTACTTC. The encoded protein is CASSQAYTSGGNQETQYF.